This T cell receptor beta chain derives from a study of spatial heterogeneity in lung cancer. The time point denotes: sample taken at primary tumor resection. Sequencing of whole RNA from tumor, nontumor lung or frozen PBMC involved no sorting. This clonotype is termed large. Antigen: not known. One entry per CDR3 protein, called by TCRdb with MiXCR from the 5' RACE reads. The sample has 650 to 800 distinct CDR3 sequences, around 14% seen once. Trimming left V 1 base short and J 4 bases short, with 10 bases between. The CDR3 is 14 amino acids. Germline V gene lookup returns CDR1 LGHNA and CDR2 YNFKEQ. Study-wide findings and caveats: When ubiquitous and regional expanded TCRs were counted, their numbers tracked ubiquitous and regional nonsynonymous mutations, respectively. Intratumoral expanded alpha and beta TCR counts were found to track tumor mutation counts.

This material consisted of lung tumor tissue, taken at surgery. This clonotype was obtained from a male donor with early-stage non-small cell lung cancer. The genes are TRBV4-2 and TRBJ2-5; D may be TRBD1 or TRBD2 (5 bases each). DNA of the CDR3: TGTGCCAGCAGCCAAGGAACTAGGGGAGAGACCCAGTACTTC. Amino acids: CASSQGTRGETQYF.